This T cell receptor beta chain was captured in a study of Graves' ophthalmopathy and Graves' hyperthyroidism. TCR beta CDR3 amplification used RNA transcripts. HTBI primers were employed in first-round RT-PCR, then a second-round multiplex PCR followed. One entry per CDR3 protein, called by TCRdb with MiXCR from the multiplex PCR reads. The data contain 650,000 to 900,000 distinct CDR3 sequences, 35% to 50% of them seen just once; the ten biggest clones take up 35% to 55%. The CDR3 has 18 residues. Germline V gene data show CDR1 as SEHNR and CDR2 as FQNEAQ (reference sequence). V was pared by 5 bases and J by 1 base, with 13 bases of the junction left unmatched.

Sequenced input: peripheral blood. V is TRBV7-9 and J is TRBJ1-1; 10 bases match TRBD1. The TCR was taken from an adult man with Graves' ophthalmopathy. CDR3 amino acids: CASSLEGQGVVSNTEAFF. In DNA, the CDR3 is TGTGCCAGCAGCCTTGAAGGACAGGGGGTCGTGTCGAACACTGAAGCTTTCTTT.